The 19 T cell receptor beta chains presented below share a single source sample, sequenced in a study of blood T cell repertoires in COVID-19. Libraries were prepared by immunoSEQ multiplex PCR; TCRdb keeps only in-frame clonotypes and omits some of them. The sample includes hundreds of thousands of clones, approximately 79% of them seen just once. The source material was PBMCs or T cells enriched from blood (not recorded which). The receptors stem from a man aged 30 to 45 with acute COVID-19.

The CDR3 protein is CASRKGVGPMNTIYF. The DNA of the CDR3 is TGTGCCAGCAGGAAAGGGGTAGGGCCTATGAACACCATATATTTT. The J gene is TRBJ1-3, the V gene TRBV6-5; possibly TRBD1 for D (5 bases). With 6 bases removed from V and 7 bases from J, the gap between germline ends came to 19 bases. This CDR3 has 15 residues. Germline V gene data show CDR1 as MNHEY and CDR2 as SVGAGI.

The chain combines TRBV11-3 with TRBJ2-3; 7 nucleotides match TRBD2. With V trimmed by 5 bases and J by 0 bases, 11 bases remained unmatched. The CDR3 contains 17 residues. CDR1 SGHNT and CDR2 YENEEA come from the germline V gene. As DNA, the CDR3 is TGTGCCAGCAGCACAAGCTTAGCGGGTTCTAGCACAGATACGCAGTATTTT. As protein: CASSTSLAGSSTDTQYF.

This clone was seen once. The chain is built from TRBV5-1 and TRBJ2-7; 7 bases match TRBD1. The V and J ends lost 4 bases and 5 bases, in that order; junction bases with no gene match: 3. CDR1 and CDR2 from the germline V gene are SGHRS and YFSETQ. The CDR3 totals 12 residues. CDR3 loop: CASSLDRDEQYV. Written as DNA, the CDR3 is TGCGCCAGCAGCCTTGACAGGGACGAGCAGTACGTC.

The chain is built from TRBV11-3 and TRBJ2-1; possibly TRBD2 for D (6 bases). V was clipped by 1 base and J by 7 bases, with 17 bases between them. Germline CDR1 and CDR2: SGHNT and YENEEA. The length of the CDR3 is 16 residues. The CDR3: CASSLGVAGLRNEQFF. The CDR3 DNA is TGTGCCAGCAGCTTAGGGGTTGCGGGGCTCAGAAATGAGCAGTTCTTC. Full variable domain (rest looked up from reference TRBV11-3 and TRBJ2-1): EAGVVQSPRYKIIEKKQPVAFWCNPISGHNTLYWYLQNLGQGPELLIRYENEEAVDDSQLPKDRFSAERLKGVDSTLKIQPAELGDSAVYLCASSLGVAGLRNEQFFGPGTRLTVL.

The V call is TRBV27, the J call TRBJ1-5; 9 nucleotides match TRBD1. J gave up 1 base and V 5 bases, and 9 bases lay outside the gene matches. In germline, CDR1 is MNHEY, CDR2 SMNVEV (reference sequence). CDR3 length: 17 amino acids. CDR3 protein: CASSPNRGQVSNQPQHF. In DNA form, the CDR3 reads TGTGCCAGCAGTCCCAACAGGGGGCAGGTGAGCAATCAGCCCCAGCATTTT.

The chain has TRBV5-1 and TRBJ2-7; D may be TRBD2 (6 bases). V lost 4 bases and J lost 6, with 17 bases in between. Germline V gives CDR1 SGHRS, CDR2 YFSETQ. This CDR3 has 14 residues. The CDR3 here is CASSAGTGLSEQYV. CDR3 DNA sequence: TGCGCCAGCAGCGCCGGGACTGGGCTCTCCGAGCAGTACGTC.

V gene TRBV19 combines with J gene TRBJ1-2, with D hard to call. The CDR3 covers 14 residues. Trimming took 9 bases from V and 4 from J, leaving 18 bases between them. Germline V gives CDR1 LNHDA, CDR2 SQIVND (reference sequence). In DNA, the CDR3 is TGTGCCAGCATTGACCCCCGAGCGGTCTATGGCTACACCTTC. Translating gives CASIDPRAVYGYTF.

This sequence joins TRBV25-1 and TRBJ2-2, with 9 bases that match TRBD2. CDR3 length equals 18 residues. Per germline, CDR1 MGHDK and CDR2 SYGVNS. The V and J ends lost 5 bases and 1 base, in that order; junction bases with no gene match: 11. In nucleotides, the CDR3 is TGTGCCAGCAGTCCGACTCGCGGGAGGGGGGGGAACACCGGGGAGCTGTTTTTT. Translation: CASSPTRGRGGNTGELFF. Full variable domain (rest looked up from reference TRBV25-1 and TRBJ2-2): EADIYQTPRYLVIGTGKKITLECSQTMGHDKMYWYQQDPGMELHLIHYSYGVNSTEKGDLSSESTVSRIRTEHFPLTLESARPSHTSQYLCASSPTRGRGGNTGELFFGEGSRLTVL.

This chain joins TRBV3-1 (or the pseudogene TRBV3-2) and TRBJ1-2; TRBD1 matches 8 bases. The CDR3 has 13 residues. The V and J ends lost 6 bases and 8 bases, in that order; junction bases with no gene match: 8. Germline assignment: CDR1 LGHDT and CDR2 YNNKEL (reference sequence). The CDR3, as DNA: TGTGCCAGCAGACCGACAGGGGTCTACGGCTACACCTTC. This gives the protein CASRPTGVYGYTF.

J is TRBJ1-2 and V is TRBV4-3; D uncertain. Germline V gives CDR1 LGHNA, CDR2 YSLEER. This CDR3 spans 15 amino acids. V was trimmed by 0 bases and J by 4 bases, leaving 12 bases between them. The CDR3 region is CASSQDYGEGYGYTF. CDR3 in DNA: TGCGCCAGCAGCCAAGACTATGGAGAGGGCTATGGCTACACCTTC.

V is TRBV6-4 and J is TRBJ2-6, with 8 nucleotides matching TRBD1. Germline V gene sequence: CDR1 MRHNA, CDR2 SNTAGT. Trimming at V came to 5 bases and at J to 0 bases, leaving 9 bases not matched to a gene. CDR3 size: 18 residues. The CDR3 reads CASSPSDRDLSGANVLTF. For the CDR3, the DNA is TGTGCCAGCAGTCCGTCGGACAGGGACCTCTCTGGGGCCAACGTCCTGACTTTC.

This chain uses TRBV7-6 with TRBJ1-1; D perhaps matches TRBD1 (5 bases). The germline V and J ends were trimmed by 1 base and 5 bases, with 8 bases remaining between them. Germline V lookup: CDR1 SGHVS, CDR2 FNYEAQ. This CDR3 is built from 13 residues. The CDR3 loop is CASSLGEGTEAFF. The CDR3 nucleotides are TGTGCCAGCAGCTTAGGGGAGGGGACTGAAGCTTTCTTT.

The J gene is TRBJ2-3, the V gene TRBV3-1 (or the pseudogene TRBV3-2); a weak D match, TRBD2 (7 bases). V was clipped by 3 bases and J by 4 bases, with 23 bases between them. Germline CDR1 and CDR2: LGHDT and YNNKEL (reference sequence). This CDR3 has 18 residues. The CDR3 sequence is CASSHSFGGRGGPDTQYF. The CDR3 bases are TGTGCCAGCAGCCACTCCTTCGGTGGTAGGGGGGGCCCAGATACGCAGTATTTT.

The chain recombines TRBV19 with TRBJ1-6; possibly TRBD1 for D (6 bases). The CDR3 totals 13 residues. Germline values: CDR1 LNHDA, CDR2 SQIVND (reference sequence). Deletions cut 9 bases from V and 5 bases from J, with 11 bases between. Written as DNA, the CDR3 is TGTGCCAGCCCAGGACAGAATAATTCACCCCTCCACTTT. Protein sequence: CASPGQNNSPLHF.

The chain combines TRBV6-1 with TRBJ1-3; D call uncertain. V lost 3 bases, J lost 2 bases, and 5 bases lay in between. The CDR3 totals 13 residues. The germline V gene has CDR1 MNHNS and CDR2 SASEGT. The CDR3: CASSDRPGNTIYF. CDR3 nucleotides: TGTGCCAGCAGTGACAGGCCTGGAAACACCATATATTTT.

This chain uses TRBV5-4 with TRBJ2-1; 10 bases are a match to TRBD2. The CDR3 extends over 16 amino acids. The germline V gene encodes CDR1 SGHNT and CDR2 YYREEE (reference sequence). The ends lost 4 bases at V and 0 bases at J; junction bases unmatched: 4. DNA of the CDR3: TGTGCCAGCAGCACAGCTAGCGGGAGCTCCTACAATGAGCAGTTCTTC. Translation: CASSTASGSSYNEQFF.

This clone appeared a single time. The rearrangement uses TRBV6-5 and TRBJ1-5; 8 nucleotides line up with TRBD1. This CDR3 comprises 14 residues. Trimming took 7 bases from V and 0 from J; bases not matched to a gene: 2. The V gene's germline CDR1 is MNHEY and CDR2 SVGAGI. CDR3 sequence (DNA): TGTGCCAGCAAGCAGGGGGCTAGCAATCAGCCCCAGCATTTT. The encoded protein is CASKQGASNQPQHF.

V and J are TRBV30 and TRBJ1-2, with 8 positions matching TRBD1. This CDR3 contains 13 residues. Trimming at V came to 1 base and at J to 6 bases, leaving 4 bases not matched to a gene. CDR1 is GTSNPN and CDR2 is SVGIG in the germline V gene (reference sequence). CDR3 sequence (DNA): TGTGCCTGGAGTGGTAACAGGGGGAATGGCTACACCTTC. It codes for CAWSGNRGNGYTF.

CDR3 sequence: CASSSDRRVGYTF. The CDR3 DNA reads as TGTGCCAGCAGTTCCGACAGACGGGTTGGCTACACCTTC. The chain has TRBV12-3 or TRBV12-4 and TRBJ1-2, with D tentatively TRBD1 (5 bases). With 4 bases removed from V and 7 bases from J, the gap between germline ends came to 13 bases. This CDR3 has 13 residues.